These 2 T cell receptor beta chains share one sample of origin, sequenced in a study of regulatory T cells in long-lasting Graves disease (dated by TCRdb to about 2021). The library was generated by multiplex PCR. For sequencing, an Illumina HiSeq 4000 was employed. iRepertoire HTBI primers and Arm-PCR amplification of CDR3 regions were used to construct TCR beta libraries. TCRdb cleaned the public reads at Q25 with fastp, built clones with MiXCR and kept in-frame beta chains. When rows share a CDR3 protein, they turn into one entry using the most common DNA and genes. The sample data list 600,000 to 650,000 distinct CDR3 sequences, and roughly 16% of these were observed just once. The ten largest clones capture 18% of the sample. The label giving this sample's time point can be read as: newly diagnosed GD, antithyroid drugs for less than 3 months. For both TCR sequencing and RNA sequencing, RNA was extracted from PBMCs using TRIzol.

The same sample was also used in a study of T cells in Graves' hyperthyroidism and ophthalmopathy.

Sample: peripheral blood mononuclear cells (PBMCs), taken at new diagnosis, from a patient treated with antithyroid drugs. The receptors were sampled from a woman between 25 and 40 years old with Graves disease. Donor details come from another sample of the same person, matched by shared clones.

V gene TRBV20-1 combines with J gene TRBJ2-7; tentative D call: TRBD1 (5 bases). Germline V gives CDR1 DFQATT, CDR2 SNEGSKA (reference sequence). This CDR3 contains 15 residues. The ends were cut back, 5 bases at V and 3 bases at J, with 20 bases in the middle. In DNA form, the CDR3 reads TGCAGTGCTTTCGACCGGAAAGGGGTTAACTACGAGCAGTACTTC. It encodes CSAFDRKGVNYEQYF.

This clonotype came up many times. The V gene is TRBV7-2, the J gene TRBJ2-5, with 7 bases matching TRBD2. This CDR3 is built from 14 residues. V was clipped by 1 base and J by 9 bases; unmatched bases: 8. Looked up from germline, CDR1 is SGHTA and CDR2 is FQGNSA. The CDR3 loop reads CASSLEYPGRAQYF. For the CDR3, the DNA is TGTGCCAGCAGCTTAGAATACCCGGGGAGGGCCCAGTACTTC.